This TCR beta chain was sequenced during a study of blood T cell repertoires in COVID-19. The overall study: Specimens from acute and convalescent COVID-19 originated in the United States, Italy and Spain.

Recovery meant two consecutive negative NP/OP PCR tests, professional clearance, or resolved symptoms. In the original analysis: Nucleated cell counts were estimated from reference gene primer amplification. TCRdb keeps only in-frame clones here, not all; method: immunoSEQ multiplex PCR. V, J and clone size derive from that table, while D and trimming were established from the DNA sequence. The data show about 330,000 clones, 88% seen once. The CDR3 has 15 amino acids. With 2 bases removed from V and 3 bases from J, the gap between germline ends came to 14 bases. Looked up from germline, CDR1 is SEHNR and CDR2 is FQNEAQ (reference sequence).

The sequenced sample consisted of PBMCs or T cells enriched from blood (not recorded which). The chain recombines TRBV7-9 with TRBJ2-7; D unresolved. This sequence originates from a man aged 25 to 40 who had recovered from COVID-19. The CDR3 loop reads CASSLSPSRYYEQYF. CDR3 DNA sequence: TGTGCCAGCAGCTTATCACCAAGTCGGTACTACGAGCAGTACTTC.